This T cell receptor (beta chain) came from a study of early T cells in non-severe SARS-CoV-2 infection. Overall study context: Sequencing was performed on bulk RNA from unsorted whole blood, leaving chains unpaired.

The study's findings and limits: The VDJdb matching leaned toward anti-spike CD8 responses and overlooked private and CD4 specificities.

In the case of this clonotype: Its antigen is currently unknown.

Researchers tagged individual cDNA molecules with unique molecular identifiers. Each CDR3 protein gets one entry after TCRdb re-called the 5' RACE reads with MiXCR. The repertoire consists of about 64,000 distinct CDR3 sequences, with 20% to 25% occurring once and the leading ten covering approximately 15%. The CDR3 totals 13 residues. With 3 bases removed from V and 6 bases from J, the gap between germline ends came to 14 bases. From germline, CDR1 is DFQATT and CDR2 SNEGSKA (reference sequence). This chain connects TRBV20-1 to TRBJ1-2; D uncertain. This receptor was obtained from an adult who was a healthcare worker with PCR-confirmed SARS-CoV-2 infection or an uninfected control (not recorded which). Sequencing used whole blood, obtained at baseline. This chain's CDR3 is CSASPTARDGYTF. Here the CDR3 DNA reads TGCAGTGCTAGCCCCACAGCTCGAGATGGCTACACCTTC.